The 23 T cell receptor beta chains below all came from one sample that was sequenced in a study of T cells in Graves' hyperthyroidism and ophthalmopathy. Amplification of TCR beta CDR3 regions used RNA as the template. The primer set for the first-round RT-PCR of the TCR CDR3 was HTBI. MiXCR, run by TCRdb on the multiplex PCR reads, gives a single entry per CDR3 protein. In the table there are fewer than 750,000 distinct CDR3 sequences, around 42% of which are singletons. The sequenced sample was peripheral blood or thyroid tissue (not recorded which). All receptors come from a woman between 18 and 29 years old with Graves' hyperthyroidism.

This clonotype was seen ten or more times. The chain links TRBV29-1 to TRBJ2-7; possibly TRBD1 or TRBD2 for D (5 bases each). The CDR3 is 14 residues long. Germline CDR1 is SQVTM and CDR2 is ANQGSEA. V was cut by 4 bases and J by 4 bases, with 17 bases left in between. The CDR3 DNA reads TGCAGCGTTGCTGGGACGGGCTCTGGTTACGAGCAGTACTTC. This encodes CSVAGTGSGYEQYF.

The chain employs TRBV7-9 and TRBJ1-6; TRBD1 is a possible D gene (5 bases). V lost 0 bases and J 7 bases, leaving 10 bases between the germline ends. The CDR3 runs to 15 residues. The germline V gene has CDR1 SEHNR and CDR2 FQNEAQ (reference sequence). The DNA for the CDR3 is TGTGCCAGCAGCTTAGCCGCAGGGAGGAATTCACCCCTCCACTTT. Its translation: CASSLAAGRNSPLHF.

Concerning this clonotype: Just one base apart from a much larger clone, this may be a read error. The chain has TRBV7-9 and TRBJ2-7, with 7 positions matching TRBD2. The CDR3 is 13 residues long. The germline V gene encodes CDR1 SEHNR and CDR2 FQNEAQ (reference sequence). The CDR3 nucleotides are TGTGCCAGCAGCTCCGGGACTACCTACGAGCGGTACTTC. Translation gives CASSSGTTYERYF.

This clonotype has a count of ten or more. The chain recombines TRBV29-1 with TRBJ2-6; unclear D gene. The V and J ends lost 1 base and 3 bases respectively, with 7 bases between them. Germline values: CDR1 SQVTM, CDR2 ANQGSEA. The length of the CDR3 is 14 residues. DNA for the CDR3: TGCAGCGTTGAAGCTGCGGTTGGGGCCAACGTCCTGACTTTC. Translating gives CSVEAAVGANVLTF.

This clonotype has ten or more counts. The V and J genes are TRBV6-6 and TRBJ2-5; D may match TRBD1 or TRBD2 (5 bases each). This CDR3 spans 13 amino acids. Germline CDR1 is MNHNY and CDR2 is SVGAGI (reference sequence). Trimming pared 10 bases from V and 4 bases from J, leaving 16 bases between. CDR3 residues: CATGTAIAETQYF. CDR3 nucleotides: TGTGCCACCGGGACGGCGATCGCAGAGACCCAGTACTTC.

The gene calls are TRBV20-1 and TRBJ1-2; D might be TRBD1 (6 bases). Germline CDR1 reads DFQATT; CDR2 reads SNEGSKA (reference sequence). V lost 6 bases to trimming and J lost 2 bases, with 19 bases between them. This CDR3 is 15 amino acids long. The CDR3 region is CSAIDRRPTNYGYTF. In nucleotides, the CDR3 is TGCAGTGCCATCGACAGGAGGCCAACGAACTATGGCTACACCTTC.

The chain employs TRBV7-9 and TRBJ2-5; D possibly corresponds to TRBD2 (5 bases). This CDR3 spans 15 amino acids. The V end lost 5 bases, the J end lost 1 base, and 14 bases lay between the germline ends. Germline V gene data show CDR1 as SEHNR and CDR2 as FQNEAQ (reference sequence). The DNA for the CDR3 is TGTGCCAGCAGCAGCCCTAGCCGCGGCCAAGAGACCCAGTACTTC. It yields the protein CASSSPSRGQETQYF.

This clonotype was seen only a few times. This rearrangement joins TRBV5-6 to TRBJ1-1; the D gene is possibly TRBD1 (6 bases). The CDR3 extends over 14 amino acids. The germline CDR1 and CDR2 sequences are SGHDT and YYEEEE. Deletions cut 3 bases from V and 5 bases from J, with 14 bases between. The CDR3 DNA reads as TGTGCCAGCAGCTCGCAGGGGTTGGGAACTGAAGCTTTCTTT. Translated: CASSSQGLGTEAFF. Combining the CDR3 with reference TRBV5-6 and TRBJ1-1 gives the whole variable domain DAGVTQSPTHLIKTRGQQVTLRCSPKSGHDTVSWYQQALGQGPQFIFQYYEEEERQRGNFPDRFSGHQFPNYSSELNVNALLLGDSALYLCASSSQGLGTEAFFGQGTRLTVV.

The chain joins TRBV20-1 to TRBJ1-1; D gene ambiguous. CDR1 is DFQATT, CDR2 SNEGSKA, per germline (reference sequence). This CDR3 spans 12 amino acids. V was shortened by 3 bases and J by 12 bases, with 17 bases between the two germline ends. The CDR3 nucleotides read TGCAGTGCTAGCCCTAGCGGGAGGGTGTCTTTCTTT. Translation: CSASPSGRVSFF.

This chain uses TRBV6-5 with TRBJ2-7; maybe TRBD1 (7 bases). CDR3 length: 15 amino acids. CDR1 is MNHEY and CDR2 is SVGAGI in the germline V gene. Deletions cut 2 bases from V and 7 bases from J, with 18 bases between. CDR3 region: CASSYGGTVGNEQYF. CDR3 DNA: TGTGCCAGCAGTTACGGGGGGACAGTTGGGAATGAGCAGTACTTC.

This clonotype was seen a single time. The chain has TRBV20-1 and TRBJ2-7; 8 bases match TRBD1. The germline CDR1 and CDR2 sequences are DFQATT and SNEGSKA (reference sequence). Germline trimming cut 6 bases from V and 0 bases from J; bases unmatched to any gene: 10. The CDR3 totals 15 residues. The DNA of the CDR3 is TGCAGTGCCCGGACAGGGACGAGGAGCTCCTACGAGCAGTACTTC. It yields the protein CSARTGTRSSYEQYF.

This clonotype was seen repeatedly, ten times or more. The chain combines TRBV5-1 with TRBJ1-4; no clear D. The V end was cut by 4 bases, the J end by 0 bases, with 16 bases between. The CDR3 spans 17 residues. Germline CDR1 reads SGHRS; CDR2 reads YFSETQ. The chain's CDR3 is CASSPDPLSTTNEKLFF. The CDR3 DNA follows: TGCGCCAGCAGCCCCGATCCCCTCTCTACAACTAATGAAAAACTGTTTTTT.

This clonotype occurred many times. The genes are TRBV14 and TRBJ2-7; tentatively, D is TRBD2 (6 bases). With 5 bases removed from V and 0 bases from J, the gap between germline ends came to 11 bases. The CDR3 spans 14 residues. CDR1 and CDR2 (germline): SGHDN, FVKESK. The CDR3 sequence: CASSGRLDSYEQYF. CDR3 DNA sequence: TGTGCCAGCAGCGGGAGGTTGGACTCCTACGAGCAGTACTTC.

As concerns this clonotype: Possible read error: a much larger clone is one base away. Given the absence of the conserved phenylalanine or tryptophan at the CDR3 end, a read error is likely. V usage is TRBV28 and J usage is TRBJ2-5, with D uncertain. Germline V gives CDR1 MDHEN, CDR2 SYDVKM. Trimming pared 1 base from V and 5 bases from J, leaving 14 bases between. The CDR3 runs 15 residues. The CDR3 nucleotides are TGTGCCAGCAGTTTATACAAGGGATTGAAGGAGACCCAGTACGTC. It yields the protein CASSLYKGLKETQYV.

The CDR3 loop reads CSAGGPGGAYGYTF. The DNA of the CDR3 is TGCAGTGCTGGCGGGCCAGGGGGCGCCTATGGCTACACCTTC. The chain uses TRBV20-1 and TRBJ1-2; the match to TRBD1 covers 8 bases. CDR3 size: 14 residues. Germline V gives CDR1 DFQATT, CDR2 SNEGSKA (reference sequence). After removal of 5 bases from V and 4 bases from J, the junction contained 9 bases not matched to a gene.

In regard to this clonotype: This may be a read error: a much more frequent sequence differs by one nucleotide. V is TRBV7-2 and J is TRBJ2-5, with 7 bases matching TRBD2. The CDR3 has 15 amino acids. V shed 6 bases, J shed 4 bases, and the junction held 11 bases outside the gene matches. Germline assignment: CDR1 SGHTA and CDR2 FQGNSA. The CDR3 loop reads CASSVGEGEGETQYF. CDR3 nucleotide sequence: TGTGCCAGCAGTGTGGGGGAGGGCGAGGGAGAGACCCAGTACTTC.

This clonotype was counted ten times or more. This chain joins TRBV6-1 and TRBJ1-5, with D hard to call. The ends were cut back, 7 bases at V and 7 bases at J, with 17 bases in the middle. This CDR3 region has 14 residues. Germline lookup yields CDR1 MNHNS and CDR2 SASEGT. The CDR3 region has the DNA TGTGCCAGCACCTCCGGAACGGGGAACCAGCCCCAGCATTTT. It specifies CASTSGTGNQPQHF.

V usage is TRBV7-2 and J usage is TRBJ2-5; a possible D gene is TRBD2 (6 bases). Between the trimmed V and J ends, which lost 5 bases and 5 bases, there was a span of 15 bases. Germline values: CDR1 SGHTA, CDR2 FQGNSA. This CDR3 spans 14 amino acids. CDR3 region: CASSPQRAGETQYF. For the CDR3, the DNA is TGTGCCAGCAGCCCTCAGCGGGCCGGGGAGACCCAGTACTTC.

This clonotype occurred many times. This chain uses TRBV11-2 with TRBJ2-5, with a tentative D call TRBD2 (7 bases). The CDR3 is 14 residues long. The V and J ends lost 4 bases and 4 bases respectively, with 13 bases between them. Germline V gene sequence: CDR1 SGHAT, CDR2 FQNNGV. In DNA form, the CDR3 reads TGTGCCAGCAGCTCTGGGGGAGGGGGAGAGACCCAGTACTTC. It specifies CASSSGGGGETQYF.

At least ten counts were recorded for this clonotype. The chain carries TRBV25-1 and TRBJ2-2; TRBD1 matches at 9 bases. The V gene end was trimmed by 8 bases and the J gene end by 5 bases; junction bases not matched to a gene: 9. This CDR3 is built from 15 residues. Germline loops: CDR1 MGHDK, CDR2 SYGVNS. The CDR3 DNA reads TGTGCCAGCGGACAACAGGGGGCGAGGACCGGGGAGCTGTTTTTT. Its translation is CASGQQGARTGELFF.

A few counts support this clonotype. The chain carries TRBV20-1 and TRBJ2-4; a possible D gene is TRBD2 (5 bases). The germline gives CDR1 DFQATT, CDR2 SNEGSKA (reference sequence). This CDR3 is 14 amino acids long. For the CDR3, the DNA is TGCAGCGCCCGCAGTCCGGGGGCCAAAAACATTCAGTACTTC. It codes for CSARSPGAKNIQYF.

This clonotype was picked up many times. CDR3 DNA sequence: TGCAGCGCTAACCCCGGGACAAGTAACACTGAAGCTTTCTTT. This sequence encodes CSANPGTSNTEAFF. The rearrangement links TRBV29-1 to TRBJ1-1; tentative D call: TRBD1 (6 bases). The V and J ends lost 7 bases and 2 bases respectively, with 17 bases between them. Germline V lookup: CDR1 SQVTM, CDR2 ANQGSEA. The CDR3 sequence is 14 residues long.

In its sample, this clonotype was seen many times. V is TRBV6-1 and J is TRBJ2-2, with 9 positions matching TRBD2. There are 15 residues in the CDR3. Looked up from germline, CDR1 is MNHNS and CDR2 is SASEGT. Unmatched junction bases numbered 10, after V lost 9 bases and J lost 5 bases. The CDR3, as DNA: TGTGCCAGTCAGACTAGCGGAGATGGAACCGGGGAGCTGTTTTTT. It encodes CASQTSGDGTGELFF.